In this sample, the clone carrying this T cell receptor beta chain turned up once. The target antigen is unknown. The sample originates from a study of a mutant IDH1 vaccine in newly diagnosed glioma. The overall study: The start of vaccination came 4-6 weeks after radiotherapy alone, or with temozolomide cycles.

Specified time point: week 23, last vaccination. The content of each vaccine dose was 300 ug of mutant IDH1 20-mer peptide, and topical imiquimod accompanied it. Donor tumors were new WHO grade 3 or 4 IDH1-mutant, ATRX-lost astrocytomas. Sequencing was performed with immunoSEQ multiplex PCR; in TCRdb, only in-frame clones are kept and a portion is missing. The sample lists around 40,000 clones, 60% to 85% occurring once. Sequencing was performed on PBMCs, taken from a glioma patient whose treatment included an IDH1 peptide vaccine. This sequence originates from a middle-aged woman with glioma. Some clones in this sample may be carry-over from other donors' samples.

CDR3 in amino acids: CASSPEPVSYEQYF. CDR3 DNA sequence: TGTGCCAGCAGCCCAGAGCCAGTCAGCTACGAGCAGTACTTC. The genes are TRBV5-4 and TRBJ2-7; D remains ambiguous. The CDR3 sequence is 14 residues long. In germline, CDR1 is SGHNT, CDR2 YYREEE (reference sequence). V lost 4 bases and J lost 3, with 14 bases in between.